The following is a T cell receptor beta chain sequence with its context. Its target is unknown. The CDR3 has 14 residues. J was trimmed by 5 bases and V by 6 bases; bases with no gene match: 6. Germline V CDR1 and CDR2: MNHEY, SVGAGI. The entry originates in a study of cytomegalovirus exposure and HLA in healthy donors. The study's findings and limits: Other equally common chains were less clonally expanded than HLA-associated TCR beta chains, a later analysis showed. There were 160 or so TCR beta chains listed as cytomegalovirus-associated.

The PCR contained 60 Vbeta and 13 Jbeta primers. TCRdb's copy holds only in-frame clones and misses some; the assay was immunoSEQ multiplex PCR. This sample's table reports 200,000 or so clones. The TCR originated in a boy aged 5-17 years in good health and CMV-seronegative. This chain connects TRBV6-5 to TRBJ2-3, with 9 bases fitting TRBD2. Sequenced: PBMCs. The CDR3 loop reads CASRSGGNGDTQYF. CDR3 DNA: TGTGCCAGCAGGAGCGGGGGGAACGGAGATACGCAGTATTTT.